One sample yielded the 8 T cell receptor beta chains listed below, sequenced in a study of Graves' ophthalmopathy and Graves' hyperthyroidism (dated by TCRdb to 2017 to 2018). Sequencing took place on an Illumina HiSeq 2000. TCR beta CDR3 regions were amplified from RNA transcripts for repertoire sequencing. HTBI primers and the Qiagen OneStep RT-PCR kit were used in a first-round RT-PCR, which was followed by a second-round multiplex PCR, size selection and purification. TCRdb handled the public reads itself, with Q25 trimming in fastp and clone calling in MiXCR, and kept productive beta chains. Rows merge per CDR3 protein into single entries with the most common DNA and genes. The sample table contains over 150,000 distinct CDR3 sequences; only one count was recorded for under 40% of them. Of the sample, 5.8% falls within the top ten clones. Material: peripheral blood. The receptor source for this set is a middle-aged woman with Graves' ophthalmopathy. Donor details come from another sample of the same person, matched by shared clones.

This clonotype was detected many times. The rearrangement uses TRBV6-2 or TRBV6-3 and TRBJ2-6; 9 bases match TRBD1. Germline V gene data show CDR1 as MNHEY and CDR2 as SVGEGT. The CDR3 spans 17 residues. V was clipped by 7 bases and J by 0 bases; unmatched bases: 7. The CDR3, as DNA: TGTGCCAGCACCCGACAGGGGGTTCGCTCTGGGGCCAACGTCCTGACTTTC. Translated, it gives CASTRQGVRSGANVLTF.

The J gene is TRBJ1-1, the V gene TRBV7-2; D remains unclear. Trimming shortened V by 1 base and J by 1 base, and 7 bases separated the two germline ends. There are 14 residues in the CDR3. Germline CDR1 and CDR2: SGHTA and FQGNSA. The CDR3 bases are TGTGCCAGCAGCTTAGTAGTACCGAACACTGAAGCTTTCTTT. Amino acids: CASSLVVPNTEAFF.

This clonotype has at least ten counts. The chain recombines TRBV12-3 or TRBV12-4 with TRBJ1-2; 8 bases fit TRBD1. The CDR3 spans 13 residues. The J segment lost 8 bases and the V segment lost 5 bases, leaving 7 bases of the junction unmatched. CDR3 DNA: TGTGCCAGCAGTCCACAGGGGGAGGGAGGCTACACCTTC. It yields the protein CASSPQGEGGYTF.

This clonotype has at least ten counts. CDR3 DNA sequence: TGTGCCAGCAGTAGCAGCTCTGGGGCCAACGTCCTGACTTTC. The encoded protein is CASSSSSGANVLTF. The rearrangement joins TRBV2 to TRBJ2-6, with D unclear. The germline gives CDR1 SNHLY, CDR2 FYNNEI. Trimming pared 5 bases from V and 0 bases from J, leaving 5 bases between. The CDR3 has 14 residues.

This clonotype was observed at least ten times. The J gene is TRBJ2-5, the V gene TRBV6-5; a weak D match, TRBD1 (8 bases). V was trimmed by 5 bases and J by 4 bases, leaving 20 bases between them. The germline V gene encodes CDR1 MNHEY and CDR2 SVGAGI. This CDR3 comprises 16 residues. DNA for the CDR3: TGTGCCAGCAGTCAGCCCCACAGGGGGGGTAGAGAGACCCAGTACTTC. As protein: CASSQPHRGGRETQYF.

The chain is built from TRBV12-3 or TRBV12-4 and TRBJ1-5; TRBD1 might be the D (5 bases). The CDR3 extends over 17 amino acids. Trimming pared 5 bases from V and 0 bases from J, leaving 17 bases between. CDR3 protein: CASSLIPPGISNQPQHF. The CDR3 region has the DNA TGTGCCAGCAGTCTGATCCCCCCAGGGATTAGCAATCAGCCCCAGCATTTT.

This clonotype was observed a handful of times. This sequence joins TRBV18 and TRBJ1-5; tentatively, D is TRBD1 (5 bases). Germline-derived CDR1 and CDR2 are KGHSH and LQKENI. CDR3 size: 16 residues. V was cut by 2 bases and J by 1 base, with 12 bases left in between. DNA for the CDR3: TGTGCCAGCTCACCAGGCGGGAGGGGCAGCAATCAGCCCCAGCATTTT. It codes for CASSPGGRGSNQPQHF.

This clonotype was observed many times. The V gene is TRBV7-8, the J gene TRBJ2-5; D unresolved. The CDR3 covers 15 residues. Germline loops: CDR1 SGHVS, CDR2 FQNEAQ. Trimming stripped 5 bases from V and 2 bases from J, with 15 bases between. CDR3 region: CASSRMVGSQETQYF. The CDR3 nucleotides are TGTGCCAGCAGCCGAATGGTAGGATCACAAGAGACCCAGTACTTC. Full variable domain (missing parts from reference TRBV7-8 and TRBJ2-5): GAGVSQSPRYKVAKRGQDVALRCDPISGHVSLFWYQQALGQGPEFLTYFQNEAQLDKSGLPSDRFFAERPEGSVSTLKIQRTQQEDSAVYLCASSRMVGSQETQYFGPGTRLLVL.